The TCR beta chain under discussion was sequenced for a study of T cell repertoires in cytomegalovirus infection. TCRdb analysed the reads with MiXCR anew, one entry per CDR3 protein. The data show around 630,000 distinct CDR3 sequences, roughly a quarter seen once. The sequence came from a human donor in good health (CMV status not recorded). Some clones in this sample may be carry-over from other donors' samples. The sequencing sample was made of CD8+ T cells from PBMCs.

In nucleotides, the CDR3 is TGCAGTGCTAGAGTATCAAGCGGGGGGCCCTACACCGGGGAGCTGTTTTTT. Encoded protein: CSARVSSGGPYTGELFF. The chain employs TRBV20-1 and TRBJ2-2, with TRBD2 matching over 9 bases. The CDR3 has 17 amino acids. CDR1 DFQATT and CDR2 SNEGSKA come from the germline V gene (reference sequence). Germline trimming cut 1 base from V and 3 bases from J; bases unmatched to any gene: 9.